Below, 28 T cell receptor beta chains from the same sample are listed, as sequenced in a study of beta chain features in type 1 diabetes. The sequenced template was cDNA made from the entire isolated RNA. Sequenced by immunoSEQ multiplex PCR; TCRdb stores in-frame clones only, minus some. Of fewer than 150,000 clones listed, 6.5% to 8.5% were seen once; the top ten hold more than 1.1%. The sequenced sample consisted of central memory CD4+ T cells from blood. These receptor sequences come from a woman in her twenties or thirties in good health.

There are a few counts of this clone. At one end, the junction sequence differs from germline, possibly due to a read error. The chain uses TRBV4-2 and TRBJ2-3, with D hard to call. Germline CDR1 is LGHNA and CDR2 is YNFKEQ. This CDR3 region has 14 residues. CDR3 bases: TGTGCCAGCAGGCAAGTTCATGCGACAGATACGCAGTATTTT. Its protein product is CASRQVHATDTQYF.

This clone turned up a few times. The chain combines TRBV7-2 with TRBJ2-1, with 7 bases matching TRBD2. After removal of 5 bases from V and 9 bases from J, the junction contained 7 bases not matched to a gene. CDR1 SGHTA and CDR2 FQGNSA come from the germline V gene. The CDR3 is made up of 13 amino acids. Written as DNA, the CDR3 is TGTGCCAGCAGCCCCGGACTAGTTGGTGAGCAGTTCTTC. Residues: CASSPGLVGEQFF.

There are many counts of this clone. CDR3 DNA: TGTGCCAGCAGCGTAGATCGCGGGAGGGCCGGAGAGACCCAGTACTTC. Its translation: CASSVDRGRAGETQYF. This rearrangement joins TRBV9 to TRBJ2-5, with 9 bases lining up with TRBD2. CDR1 and CDR2 from the germline V gene are SGDLS and YYNGEE. J lost 4 bases, V lost 0 bases, and 7 bases had no gene match. This CDR3 has 16 amino acids.

The CDR3 DNA is TGTGCCAGCAGCTTGACTCCGTTTAAAGACAGGACTTACGAGCAGTACTTC. Translated: CASSLTPFKDRTYEQYF. The chain uses TRBV5-4 and TRBJ2-7; maybe TRBD1 (6 bases). The CDR3 contains 17 residues. Trimming stripped 1 base from V and 4 bases from J, with 21 bases between. CDR1 and CDR2 (germline): SGHNT, YYREEE (reference sequence).

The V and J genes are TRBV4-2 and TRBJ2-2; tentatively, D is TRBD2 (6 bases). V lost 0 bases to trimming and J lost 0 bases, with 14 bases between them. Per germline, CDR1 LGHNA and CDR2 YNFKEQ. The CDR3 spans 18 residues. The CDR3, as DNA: TGTGCCAGCAGCCAAGAGGTCGTCGGCGGGACGAACACCGGGGAGCTGTTTTTT. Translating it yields CASSQEVVGGTNTGELFF.

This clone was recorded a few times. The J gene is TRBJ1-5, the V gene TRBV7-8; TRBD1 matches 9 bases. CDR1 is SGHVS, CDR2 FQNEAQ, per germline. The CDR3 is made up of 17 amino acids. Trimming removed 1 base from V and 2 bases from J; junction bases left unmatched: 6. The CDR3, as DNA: TGTGCCAGCAGCTTAGAGGGGACAGGGTTTCGCAATCAGCCCCAGCATTTT. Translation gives CASSLEGTGFRNQPQHF.

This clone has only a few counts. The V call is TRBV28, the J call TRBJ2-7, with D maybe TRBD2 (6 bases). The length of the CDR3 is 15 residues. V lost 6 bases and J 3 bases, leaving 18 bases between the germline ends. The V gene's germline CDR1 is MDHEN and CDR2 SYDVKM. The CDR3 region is CASRTPLGRDYEQYF. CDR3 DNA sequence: TGTGCCAGCAGAACCCCCTTGGGGCGGGACTACGAGCAGTACTTC.

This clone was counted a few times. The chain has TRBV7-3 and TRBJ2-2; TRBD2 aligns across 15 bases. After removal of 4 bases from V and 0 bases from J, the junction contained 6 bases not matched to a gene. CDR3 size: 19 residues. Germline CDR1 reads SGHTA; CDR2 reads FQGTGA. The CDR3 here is CASSSGLAGGPANTGELFF. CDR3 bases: TGTGCCAGCAGCTCCGGACTAGCGGGAGGGCCTGCGAACACCGGGGAGCTGTTTTTT. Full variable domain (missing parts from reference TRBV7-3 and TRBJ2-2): GAGVSQTPSNKVTEKGKYVELRCDPISGHTALYWYRQSLGQGPEFLIYFQGTGAADDSGLPNDRFFAVRPEGSVSTLKIQRTERGDSAVYLCASSSGLAGGPANTGELFFGEGSRLTVL.

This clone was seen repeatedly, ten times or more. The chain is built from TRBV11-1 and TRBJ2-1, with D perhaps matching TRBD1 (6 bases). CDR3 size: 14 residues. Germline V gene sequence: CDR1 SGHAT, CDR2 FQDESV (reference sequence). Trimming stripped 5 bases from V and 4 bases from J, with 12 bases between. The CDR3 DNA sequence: TGTGCCAGCAGCCCGGGACACGGTTACAATGAGCAGTTCTTC. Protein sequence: CASSPGHGYNEQFF.

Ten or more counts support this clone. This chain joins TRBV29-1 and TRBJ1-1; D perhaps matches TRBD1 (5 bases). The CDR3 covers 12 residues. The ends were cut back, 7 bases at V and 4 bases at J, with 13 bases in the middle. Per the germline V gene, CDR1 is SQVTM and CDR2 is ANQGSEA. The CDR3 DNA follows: TGCAGCGGATTCACAGGCGGCACTGAAGCTTTCTTT. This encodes CSGFTGGTEAFF.

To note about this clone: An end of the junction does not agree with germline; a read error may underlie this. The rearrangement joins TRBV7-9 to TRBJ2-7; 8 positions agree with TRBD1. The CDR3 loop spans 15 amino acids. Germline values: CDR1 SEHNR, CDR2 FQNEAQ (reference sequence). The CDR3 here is CASSQGTGEPYEQYF. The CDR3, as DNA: TGCGCCAGCAGCCAAGGGACAGGTGAACCCTACGAGCAGTACTTC.

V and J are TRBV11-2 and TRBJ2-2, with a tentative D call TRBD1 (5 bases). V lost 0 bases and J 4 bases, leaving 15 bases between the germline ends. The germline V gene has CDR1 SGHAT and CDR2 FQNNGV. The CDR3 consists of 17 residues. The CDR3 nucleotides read TGTGCCAGCAGCTTAGACTTGGCAGATAGGGGCACCGGGGAGCTGTTTTTT. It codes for CASSLDLADRGTGELFF.

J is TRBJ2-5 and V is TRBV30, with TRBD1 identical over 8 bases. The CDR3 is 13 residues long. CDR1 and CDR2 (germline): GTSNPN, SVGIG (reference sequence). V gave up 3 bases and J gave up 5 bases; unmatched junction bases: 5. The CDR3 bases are TGTGCCTGGAGGGGGACAGGTGGGGAGACCCAGTACTTC. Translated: CAWRGTGGETQYF.

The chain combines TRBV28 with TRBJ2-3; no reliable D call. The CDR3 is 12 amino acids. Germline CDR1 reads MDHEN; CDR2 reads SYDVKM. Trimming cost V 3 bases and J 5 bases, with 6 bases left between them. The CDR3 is CASSFRRDTQYF. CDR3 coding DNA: TGTGCCAGCAGTTTCCGCAGAGATACGCAGTATTTT. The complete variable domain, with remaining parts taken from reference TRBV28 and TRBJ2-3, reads DVKVTQSSRYLVKRTGEKVFLECVQDMDHENMFWYRQDPGLGLRLIYFSYDVKMKEKGDIPEGYSVSREKKERFSLILESASTNQTSMYLCASSFRRDTQYFGPGTRLTVL.

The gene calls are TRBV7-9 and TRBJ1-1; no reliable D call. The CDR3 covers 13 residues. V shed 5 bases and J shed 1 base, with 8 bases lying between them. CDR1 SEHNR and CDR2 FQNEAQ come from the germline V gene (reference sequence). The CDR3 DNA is TGTGCCAGCAGCCCCGAGCAGAACACTGAAGCTTTCTTT. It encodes CASSPEQNTEAFF.

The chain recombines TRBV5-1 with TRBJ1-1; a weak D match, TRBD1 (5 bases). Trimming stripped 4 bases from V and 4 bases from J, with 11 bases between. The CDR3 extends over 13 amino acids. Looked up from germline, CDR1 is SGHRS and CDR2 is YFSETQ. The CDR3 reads CASSGRDPTEAFF. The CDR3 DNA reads TGCGCCAGCAGCGGGCGGGACCCCACTGAAGCTTTCTTT.

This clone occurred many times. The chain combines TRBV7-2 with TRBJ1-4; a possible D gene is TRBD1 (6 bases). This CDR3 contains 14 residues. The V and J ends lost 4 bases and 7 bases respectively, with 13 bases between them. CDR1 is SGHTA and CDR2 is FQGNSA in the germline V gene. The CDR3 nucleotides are TGTGCCAGCAGCTCACAGGGTCTAAGTGAAAAACTGTTTTTT. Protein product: CASSSQGLSEKLFF. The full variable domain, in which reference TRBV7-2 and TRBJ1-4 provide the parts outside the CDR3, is GAGVSQSPSNKVTEKGKDVELRCDPISGHTALYWYRQSLGQGLEFLIYFQGNSAPDKSGLPSDRFSAERTGGSVSTLTIQRTQQEDSAVYLCASSSQGLSEKLFFGSGTQLSVL.

The chain's CDR3 is CASSTRGRTIEQFF. The CDR3 DNA reads as TGTGCCAGCAGCACCCGCGGGAGAACAATTGAGCAGTTCTTC. The chain joins TRBV9 to TRBJ2-1, with 7 bases aligning to TRBD2. CDR1 SGDLS and CDR2 YYNGEE come from the germline V gene. The CDR3 has 14 residues. The V gene end was trimmed by 4 bases and the J gene end by 9 bases; junction bases not matched to a gene: 10.

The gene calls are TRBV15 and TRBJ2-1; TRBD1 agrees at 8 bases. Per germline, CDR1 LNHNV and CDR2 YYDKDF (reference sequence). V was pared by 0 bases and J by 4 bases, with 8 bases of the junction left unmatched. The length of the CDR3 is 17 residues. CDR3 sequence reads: CATSRDLAGGGYNEQFF. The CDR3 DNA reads TGTGCCACCAGCAGAGATTTGGCAGGGGGCGGATACAATGAGCAGTTCTTC.

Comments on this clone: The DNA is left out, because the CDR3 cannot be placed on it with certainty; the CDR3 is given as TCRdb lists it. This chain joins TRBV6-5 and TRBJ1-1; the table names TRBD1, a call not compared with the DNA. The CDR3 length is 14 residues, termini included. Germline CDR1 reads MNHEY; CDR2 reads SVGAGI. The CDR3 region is CASSEVFGQGAGFF.

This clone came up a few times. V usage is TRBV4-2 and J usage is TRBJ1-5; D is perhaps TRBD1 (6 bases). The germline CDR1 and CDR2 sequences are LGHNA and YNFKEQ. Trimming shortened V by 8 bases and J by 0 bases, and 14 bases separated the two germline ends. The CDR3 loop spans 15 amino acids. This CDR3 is CASRPDSNSNQPQHF. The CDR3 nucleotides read TGTGCCAGCCGGCCGGACAGTAATAGCAATCAGCCCCAGCATTTT.

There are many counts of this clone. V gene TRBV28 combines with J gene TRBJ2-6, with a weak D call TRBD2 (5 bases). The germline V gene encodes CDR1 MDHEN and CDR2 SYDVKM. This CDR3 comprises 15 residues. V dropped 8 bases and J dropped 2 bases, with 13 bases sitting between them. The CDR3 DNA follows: TGTGCCAGCGGCACCAGAGGGCCTGGGGCCAACGTCCTGACTTTC. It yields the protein CASGTRGPGANVLTF.

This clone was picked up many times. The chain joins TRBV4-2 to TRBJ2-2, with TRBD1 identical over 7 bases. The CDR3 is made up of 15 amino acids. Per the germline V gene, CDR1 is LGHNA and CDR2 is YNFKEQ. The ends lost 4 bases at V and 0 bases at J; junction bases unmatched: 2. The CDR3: CASSRGTANTGELFF. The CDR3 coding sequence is TGTGCCAGCAGCCGAGGGACAGCGAACACCGGGGAGCTGTTTTTT.

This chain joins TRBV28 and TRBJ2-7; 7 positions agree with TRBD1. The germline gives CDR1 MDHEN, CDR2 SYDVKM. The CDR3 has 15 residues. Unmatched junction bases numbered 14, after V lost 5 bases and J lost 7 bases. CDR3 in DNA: TGTGCCAGCAGTCTGCCTACTGACAGGGCCTGGGAGCAGTACTTC. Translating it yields CASSLPTDRAWEQYF.

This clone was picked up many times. The CDR3 DNA follows: TGTGCCAGCAGCATCCGGGGGGGGCAAGAGACCCAGTACTTC. This translates into CASSIRGGQETQYF. This rearrangement joins TRBV5-4 to TRBJ2-5; the match to TRBD2 covers 8 bases. Germline V gene sequence: CDR1 SGHNT, CDR2 YYREEE (reference sequence). V was clipped by 4 bases and J by 2 bases; unmatched bases: 4. The CDR3 extends over 14 amino acids.

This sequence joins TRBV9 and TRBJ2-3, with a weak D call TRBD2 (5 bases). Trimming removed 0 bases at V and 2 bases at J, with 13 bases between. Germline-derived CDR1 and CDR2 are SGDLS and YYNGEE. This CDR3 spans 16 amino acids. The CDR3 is CASSVDGRAATDTQYF. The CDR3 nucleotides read TGTGCCAGCAGCGTAGATGGGCGGGCGGCCACAGATACGCAGTATTTT.

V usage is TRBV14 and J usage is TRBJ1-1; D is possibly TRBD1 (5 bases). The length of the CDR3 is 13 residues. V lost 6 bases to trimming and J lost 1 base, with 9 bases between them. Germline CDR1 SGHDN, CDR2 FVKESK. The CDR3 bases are TGTGCCAGCAGAGACCAGGGGAACACTGAAGCTTTCTTT. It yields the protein CASRDQGNTEAFF.

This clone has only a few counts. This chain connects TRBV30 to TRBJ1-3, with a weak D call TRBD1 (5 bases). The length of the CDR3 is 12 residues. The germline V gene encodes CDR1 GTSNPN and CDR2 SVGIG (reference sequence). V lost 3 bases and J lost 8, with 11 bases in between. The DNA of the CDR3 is TGTGCCTGGAGGTCAGGGTTACACACCATATATTTT. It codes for CAWRSGLHTIYF.